The T cell receptor (beta chain) under discussion was sequenced for a study of long-term antiretroviral therapy in people with HIV. CDR3 length equals 13 residues. Per the germline V gene, CDR1 is SGHRS and CDR2 is YFSETQ. Trimming took 0 bases from V and 7 from J, leaving 5 bases between them. This clone was seen more than once but under ten times. What it binds is unknown. Investigators performed immunoSEQ version v3.0 at survey level. Sequencing was intended to reach about 40,000-50,000 T-cell genomes per sample. This table comes from immunoSEQ multiplex PCR, and its TCRdb copy is limited to in-frame clones, with some not included. Of around 30,000 clones in the sample, 84% are singletons; the top ten hold 6.2%. Broader study findings: Repertoires from HIV showed CDR3 length ranges narrower than those of controls. ART adherence, viral resistance and therapy changes went unrecorded. Once patients were on ART, diversity went higher but still fell short of transplant donor controls.

The origin of this receptor is a man aged 18 to 29 with HIV. The starting material was unsorted PBMCs, obtained 0.4 years after starting antiretroviral therapy. The chain employs TRBV5-1 and TRBJ1-6, with D unresolved. The CDR3 region is CASSLAINSPLHF. The DNA of the CDR3 is TGCGCCAGCAGCTTGGCTATAAATTCACCCCTCCACTTT. Full variable domain (rest looked up from reference TRBV5-1 and TRBJ1-6): KAGVTQTPRYLIKTRGQQVTLSCSPISGHRSVSWYQQTPGQGLQFLFEYFSETQRNKGNFPGRFSGRQFSNSRSEMNVSTLELGDSALYLCASSLAINSPLHFGNGTRLTVT.